Sequencing of this T cell receptor (beta chain) was carried out in a study of CD4+ T cells in melanoma (dated by TCRdb to the early 2020s). Background on the whole study: The study investigated neoantigen-specific CD4+ T cells in human melanoma. Broad study findings and their caveats: The report described a correlation between neoantigen-specific CD4+ T cells and the function of CD8+ T cells, macrophages and B cells. Neoantigen-specific CD4+ T cells in melanoma were reported to show diverse differentiation states.

Per the germline V gene, SQVTM is the CDR1 and ANQGSEA is the CDR2. Counted from cysteine to phenylalanine, this CDR3 has 13 amino acids. Just CDR3 DNA is preserved here, 39 bases in frame from base 1. The germline V end is reduced by 5 bases and the J end by 9 bases; junction bases left unmatched: 9. In the case of this clone: No antigen is known for it. No base quality values were provided; no much bigger clone lies one nucleotide off.

Patients with melanoma were used as donors. Libraries were constructed by the immunoSEQ multiplex PCR assay. TCRdb mirrors the immuneACCESS table, restricted to in-frame sequences. Some clones are absent from its copies; in checked studies, under half trace to an unresolved V gene, and the reason for the others is unknown. The sample table records about 10,000 clones; 73% of these occur just once. Of the sample, around 22% is held by the ten largest clones. The sequenced sample was cells from a culture (not recorded whether cultured in vitro). This TCR came from a human donor with melanoma. The V gene is TRBV29-1 and the J gene is TRBJ2-7; 11 bases in the junction line up with TRBD1. The bases are TGCAGCGTTAACCCGGGACAGGGGGGGGTGCAGTACTTC. This yields the protein CSVNPGQGGVQYF.